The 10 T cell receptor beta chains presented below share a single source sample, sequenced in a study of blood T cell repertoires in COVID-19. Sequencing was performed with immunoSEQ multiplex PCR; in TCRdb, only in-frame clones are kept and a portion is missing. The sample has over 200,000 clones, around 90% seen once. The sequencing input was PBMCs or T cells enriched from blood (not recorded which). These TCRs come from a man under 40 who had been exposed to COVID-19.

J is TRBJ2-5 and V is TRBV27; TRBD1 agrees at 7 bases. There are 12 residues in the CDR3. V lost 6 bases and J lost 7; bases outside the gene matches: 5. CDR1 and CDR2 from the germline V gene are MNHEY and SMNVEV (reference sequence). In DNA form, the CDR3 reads TGTGCCAGCAGGACAGGGCTAGGGACCCAGTACTTC. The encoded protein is CASRTGLGTQYF.

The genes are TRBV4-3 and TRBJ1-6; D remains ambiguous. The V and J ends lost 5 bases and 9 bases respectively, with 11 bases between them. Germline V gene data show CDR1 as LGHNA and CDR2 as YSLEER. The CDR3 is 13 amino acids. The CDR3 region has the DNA TGCGCCAGCAGCACGGCCTCGGGTTCACCCCTCCACTTT. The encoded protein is CASSTASGSPLHF.

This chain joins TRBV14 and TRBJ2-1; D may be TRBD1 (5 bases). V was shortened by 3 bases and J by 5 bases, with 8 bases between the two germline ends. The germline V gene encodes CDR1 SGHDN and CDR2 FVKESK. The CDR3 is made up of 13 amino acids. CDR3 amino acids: CASSHWTHNEQFF. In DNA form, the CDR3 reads TGTGCCAGCAGCCACTGGACACACAATGAGCAGTTCTTC.

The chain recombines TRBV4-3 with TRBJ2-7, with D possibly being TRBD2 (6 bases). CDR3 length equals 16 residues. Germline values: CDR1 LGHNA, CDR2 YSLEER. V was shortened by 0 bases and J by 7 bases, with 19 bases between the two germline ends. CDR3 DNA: TGCGCCAGCAGCCAAGATCGGGTTGGAGCTGGGGGGGAGCAGTACTTC. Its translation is CASSQDRVGAGGEQYF.

The chain's CDR3 is CASSLGGDGSPLHF. The CDR3 DNA is TGCGCCAGCAGCTTAGGAGGGGACGGTTCACCCCTCCACTTT. This chain joins TRBV5-1 and TRBJ1-6; tentatively, D is TRBD1 (5 bases). The CDR3 length is 14 residues. CDR1 and CDR2 from the germline V gene are SGHRS and YFSETQ. Trimming cost V 2 bases and J 9 bases, with 12 bases left between them.

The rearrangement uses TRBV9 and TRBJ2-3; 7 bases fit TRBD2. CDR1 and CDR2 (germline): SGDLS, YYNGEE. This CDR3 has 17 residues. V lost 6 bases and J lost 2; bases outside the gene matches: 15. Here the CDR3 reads CASTPPGRGTYTDTQYF. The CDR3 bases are TGTGCCAGCACCCCCCCCGGGCGGGGGACCTACACAGATACGCAGTATTTT.

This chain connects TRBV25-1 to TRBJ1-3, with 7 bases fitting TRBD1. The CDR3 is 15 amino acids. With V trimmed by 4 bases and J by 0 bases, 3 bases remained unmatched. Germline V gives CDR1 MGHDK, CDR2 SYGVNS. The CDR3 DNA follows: TGTGCCAGCAGTGGGGACAGAAACTCTGGAAACACCATATATTTT. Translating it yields CASSGDRNSGNTIYF.

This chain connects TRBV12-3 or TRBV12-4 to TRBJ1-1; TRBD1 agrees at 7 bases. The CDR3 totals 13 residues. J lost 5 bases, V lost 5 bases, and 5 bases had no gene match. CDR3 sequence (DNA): TGTGCCAGCAGTACAACAGGGGTTACTGAAGCTTTCTTT. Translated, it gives CASSTTGVTEAFF.

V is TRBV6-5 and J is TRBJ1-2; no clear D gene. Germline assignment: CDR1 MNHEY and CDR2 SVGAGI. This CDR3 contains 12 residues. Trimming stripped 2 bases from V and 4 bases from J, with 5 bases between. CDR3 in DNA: TGTGCCAGCAGTTACAGACTCTATGGCTACACCTTC. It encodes CASSYRLYGYTF.

The CDR3 nucleotides read TGTGCCAGCAGCCAGGAACAGCCGGGGGGTACGCAGTATTTT. Residues: CASSQEQPGGTQYF. The chain joins TRBV9 to TRBJ2-3, with 7 positions matching TRBD2. The V segment lost 4 bases and the J segment 8 bases; nucleotides outside the gene matches: 10. The germline CDR1 and CDR2 sequences are SGDLS and YYNGEE. The CDR3 runs to 14 residues.